This T cell receptor beta chain was identified during a study of shared clonotypes between healthy human individuals (dated by TCRdb to 2018 to 2020). Context from the whole study: The cohort comprised a couple of women and a few men aged 18 to 49 years. To estimate repertoire size and how much clonotype sharing occurs between individuals, the study deeply sequenced the blood TCR repertoires of roughly 5 healthy adults. Leukapheresis yielded between about 0.8 and 9.5 billion PBMCs per donor. For each donor, CD4 naive and CD4 memory were each given three plates, CD8 naive was given two plates, and CD8 memory was given one plate. Libraries were prepared and TCR repertoires were sequenced by different laboratories using diverse techniques, in order to increase sequencing depth and limit assay-specific biases. General study outcomes and caveats: Incomplete sequencing was indicated by rarefaction of sorted-subset datasets, despite the large sequencing depth. Naive subsets generally had larger estimated clonotype richness than memory subsets. Sharing across a handful of donors was observed for around 5% of naive CD4, over 3% of naive CD8, 2.3% of memory CD4, and around 0.4% of memory CD8 clonotypes. Sampling was restricted to blood, and TCR repertoires in tissue are likely to differ from TCR repertoires in blood. Compared with non-shared clonotypes, the clonotypes found in all four sorted-subset donors had higher generation probabilities. Based on pairwise subsampling, the degree of clonotype sharing among donors was expected to be affected by sequencing depth. The small number of donors limited the genetic and exposure-history diversity represented.

Worth noting for this clone: Its target antigen remains unknown. No base qualities exist here, and no much larger clone lies one base off it.

Using the deep immunoSEQ assay, multiplex PCR amplified TCR CDR3 regions from genomic DNA. Genomic DNA extracted from each cell subset was distributed evenly over all wells of several immunoSEQ 96-well plates, and each plate served as one replicate. For sorted subsets, 150 to 250 ng genomic DNA, equal to tens of thousands of T cell genomes, was loaded into each replicate PCR. Purified libraries were quantified with a Qubit 3.0 fluorometer, sized on a Bioanalyzer 2100, and re-quantified with the KAPA Library Quantification kit. A separate single-read 150-cycle Illumina NextSeq 550 flow cell was used to sequence each immunoSEQ 96-well plate. The published analysis was carried out like this. Because the immunoSEQ output included only junctional sequences and no quality scores, the filtering could not be the same as the filtering used for full-length reads. To assign V/J genes and CDR3, sequences were annotated using PyIR, a Python wrapper for IgBLAST v1.9, with IMGT germline references. Reads were filtered out if the reads had weak V/J assignments (E-value above 1e-6), no CDR3, stop codons, out-of-frame junctions, or ambiguous translated residues. V3J clonotypes were defined as sequences sharing the same inferred V gene, J gene, and CDR3 amino acid sequence. To compute the percentage overlap between repertoires, the number of shared unique clonotypes was divided by the size of the smaller repertoire. RTK rarefaction, the Chao1 estimator, and Recon v2.1 estimates of unobserved clonotypes were used to assess repertoire richness. For all TCRbeta clonotypes obtained by the gDNA method from a handful of donors, generation probabilities were computed with OLGA. Not all clones reach the TCRdb copy of this immuneACCESS table, which keeps in-frame sequences only. Checked studies attribute under half of the gap to unresolved V genes and leave the rest unexplained. That table supplies the V and J calls and clone size; D and trimming were determined from the DNA. Within this sample are roughly 330,000 clones, with approximately 79% of them counted one time only. The biggest ten clones account for around a tenth of the sample.

The CDR3 holds 15 amino acids from the cysteine to the phenylalanine. Just the 45-base CDR3 DNA is kept, in frame starting at base 1. Taken from the germline V gene, the CDR1 and CDR2 loops are ENHRY and SYGVKD. Unmatched junction bases come to 10, with V trimmed by 6 bases and J by 5 bases. Healthy HIV-negative adults with no recently reported acute infections or vaccinations were included as donors. All donors were Caucasian adults living in Nashville, Tennessee, USA. CD4+ T cells were enriched through magnetic negative selection, after which naive cells were positively selected on CD45RA and the remaining negative fraction served as the memory subset. Blood was collected by leukapheresis, and PBMCs were isolated by Ficoll-Histopaque density gradient centrifugation and then cryopreserved in liquid nitrogen vapor phase. Analytical flow cytometry was used to check the purity and quantity of each magnetically sorted T cell population. Each sorted fraction had its genomic DNA isolated and then quantified by UV absorbance on a Nanodrop 2000c.

This clonotype was sampled from a man in his thirties or forties in good health. Sequencing input: memory CD4+ T cells sorted from blood. The sample's cell subset or site label, decoded: CD45RA-negative fraction. The sequence is built from TRBV10-3 and TRBJ1-1; TRBD1 lines up with 9 middle nucleotides. The CDR3 corresponds to CAIRIGTGIGTEAFF. The sequence in DNA is TGTGCCATCAGGATAGGGACAGGGATTGGGACTGAAGCTTTCTTT.